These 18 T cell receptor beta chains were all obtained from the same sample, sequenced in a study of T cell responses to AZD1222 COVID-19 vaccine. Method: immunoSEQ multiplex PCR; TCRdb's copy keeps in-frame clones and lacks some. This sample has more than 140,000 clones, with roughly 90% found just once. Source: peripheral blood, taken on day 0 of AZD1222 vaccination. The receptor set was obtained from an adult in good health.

The DNA for the CDR3 is TGTGCCAGTAGTATTGGGGGGAGTGAAGCTTTCTTT. It yields the protein CASSIGGSEAFF. The rearrangement links TRBV19 to TRBJ1-1, with a weak D call TRBD1 (5 bases). CDR3 length equals 12 residues. With 3 bases removed from V and 7 bases from J, the gap between germline ends came to 9 bases. Germline values: CDR1 LNHDA, CDR2 SQIVND (reference sequence).

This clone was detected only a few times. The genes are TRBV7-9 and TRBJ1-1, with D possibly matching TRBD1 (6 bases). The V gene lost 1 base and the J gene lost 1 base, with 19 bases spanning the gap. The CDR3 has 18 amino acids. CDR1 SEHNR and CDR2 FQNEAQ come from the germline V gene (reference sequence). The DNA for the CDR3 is TGTGCCAGCAGCTTAGGGTCGACTCAGGGGAAGTGGAACACTGAAGCTTTCTTT. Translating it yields CASSLGSTQGKWNTEAFF.

This chain's CDR3 is CASSESQVADTQYF. DNA of the CDR3: TGTGCCAGCAGTGAAAGCCAGGTTGCAGATACGCAGTATTTT. The rearrangement uses TRBV2 and TRBJ2-3; no firm D call. The CDR3 sequence is 14 residues long. Per germline, CDR1 SNHLY and CDR2 FYNNEI. The ends were cut back, 2 bases at V and 4 bases at J, with 10 bases in the middle. Full variable domain (missing parts from reference TRBV2 and TRBJ2-3): EPEVTQTPSHQVTQMGQEVILRCVPISNHLYFYWYRQILGQKVEFLVSFYNNEISEKSEIFDDQFSVERPDGSNFTLKIRSTKLEDSAMYFCASSESQVADTQYFGPGTRLTVL.

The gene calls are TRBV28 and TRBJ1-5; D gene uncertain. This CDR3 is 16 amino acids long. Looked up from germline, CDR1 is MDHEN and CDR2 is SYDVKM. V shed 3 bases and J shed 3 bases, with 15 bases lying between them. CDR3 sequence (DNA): TGTGCCAGCAGTTTCCGGGCCCTATGGTACAATCAGCCCCAGCATTTT. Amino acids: CASSFRALWYNQPQHF. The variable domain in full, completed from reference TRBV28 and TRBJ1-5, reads DVKVTQSSRYLVKRTGEKVFLECVQDMDHENMFWYRQDPGLGLRLIYFSYDVKMKEKGDIPEGYSVSREKKERFSLILESASTNQTSMYLCASSFRALWYNQPQHFGDGTRLSIL.

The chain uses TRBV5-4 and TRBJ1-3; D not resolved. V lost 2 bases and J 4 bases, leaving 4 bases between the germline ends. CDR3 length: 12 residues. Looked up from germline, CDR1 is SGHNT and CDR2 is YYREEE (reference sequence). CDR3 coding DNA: TGTGCCAGCAGCTTAAAGGGAAACACCATATATTTT. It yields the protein CASSLKGNTIYF. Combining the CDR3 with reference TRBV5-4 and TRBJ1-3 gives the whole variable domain ETGVTQSPTHLIKTRGQQVTLRCSSQSGHNTVSWYQQALGQGPQFIFQYYREEENGRGNFPPRFSGLQFPNYSSELNVNALELDDSALYLCASSLKGNTIYFGEGSWLTVV.

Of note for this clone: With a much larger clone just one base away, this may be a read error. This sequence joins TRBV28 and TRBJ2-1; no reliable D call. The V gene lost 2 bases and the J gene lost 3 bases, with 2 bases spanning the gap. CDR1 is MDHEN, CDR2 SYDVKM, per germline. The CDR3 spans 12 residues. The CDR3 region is CASSLNYNEQFF. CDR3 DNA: TGTGCCAGCAGTTTAAACTACAATGAGCAGTTCTTC. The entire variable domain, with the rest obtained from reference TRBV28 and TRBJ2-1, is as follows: DVKVTQSSRYLVKRTGEKVFLECVQDMDHENMFWYRQDPGLGLRLIYFSYDVKMKEKGDIPEGYSVSREKKERFSLILESASTNQTSMYLCASSLNYNEQFFGPGTRLTVL.

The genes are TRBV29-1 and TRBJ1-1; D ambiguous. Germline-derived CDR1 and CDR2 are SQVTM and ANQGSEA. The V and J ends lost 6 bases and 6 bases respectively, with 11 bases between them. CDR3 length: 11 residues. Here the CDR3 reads CSVRREAEAFF. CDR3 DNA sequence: TGCAGCGTGAGACGCGAGGCTGAAGCTTTCTTT.

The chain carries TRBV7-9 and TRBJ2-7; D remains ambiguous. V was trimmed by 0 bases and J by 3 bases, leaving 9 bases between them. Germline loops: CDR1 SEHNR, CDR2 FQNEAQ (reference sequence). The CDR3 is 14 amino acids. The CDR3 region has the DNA TGTGCCAGCAGCTTAGCGGTACACCTCTACGAGCAGTACTTC. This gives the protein CASSLAVHLYEQYF.

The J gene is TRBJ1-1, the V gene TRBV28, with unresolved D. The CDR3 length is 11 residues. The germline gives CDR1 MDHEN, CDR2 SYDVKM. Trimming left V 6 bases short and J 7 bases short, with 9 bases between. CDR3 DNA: TGTGCCAGCAGATCAACAGTTGAAGCTTTCTTT. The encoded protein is CASRSTVEAFF.

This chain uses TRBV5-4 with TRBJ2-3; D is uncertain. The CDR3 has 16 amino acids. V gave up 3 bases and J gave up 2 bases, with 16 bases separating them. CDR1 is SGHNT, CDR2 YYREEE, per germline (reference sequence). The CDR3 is CASSSPVGLTTDTQYF. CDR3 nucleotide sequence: TGTGCCAGCAGCTCCCCAGTCGGGCTTACCACAGATACGCAGTATTTT.

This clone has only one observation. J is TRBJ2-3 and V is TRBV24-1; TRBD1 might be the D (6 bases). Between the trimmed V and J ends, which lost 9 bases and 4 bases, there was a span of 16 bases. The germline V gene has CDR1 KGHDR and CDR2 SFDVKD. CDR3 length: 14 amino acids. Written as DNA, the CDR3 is TGTGCCACCGGGGGCCCCCTCCCCGCAGATACGCAGTATTTT. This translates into CATGGPLPADTQYF.

DNA for the CDR3: TGTGCCAGCAAACCGTCCCCCTTTAGATTCGATCAGCCCCAGCATTTT. It translates to CASKPSPFRFDQPQHF. The J gene is TRBJ1-5, the V gene TRBV28; D remains unclear. Between the trimmed V and J ends, which lost 7 bases and 5 bases, there was a span of 21 bases. CDR3 length equals 16 residues. Germline-derived CDR1 and CDR2 are MDHEN and SYDVKM.

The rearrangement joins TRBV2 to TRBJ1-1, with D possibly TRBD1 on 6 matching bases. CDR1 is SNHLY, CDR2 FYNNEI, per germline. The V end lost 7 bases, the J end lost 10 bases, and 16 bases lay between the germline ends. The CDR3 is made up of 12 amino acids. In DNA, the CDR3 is TGTGCCAGCACGTTCGCGGGGGCAGGAGCTTTCTTT. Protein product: CASTFAGAGAFF.

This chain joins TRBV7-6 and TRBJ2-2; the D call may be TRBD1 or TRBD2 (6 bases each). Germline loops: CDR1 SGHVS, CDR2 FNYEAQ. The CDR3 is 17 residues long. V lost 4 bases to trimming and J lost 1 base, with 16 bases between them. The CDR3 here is CASSWMGRDMNTGELFF. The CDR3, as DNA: TGTGCCAGCAGCTGGATGGGGCGGGACATGAACACCGGGGAGCTGTTTTTT.

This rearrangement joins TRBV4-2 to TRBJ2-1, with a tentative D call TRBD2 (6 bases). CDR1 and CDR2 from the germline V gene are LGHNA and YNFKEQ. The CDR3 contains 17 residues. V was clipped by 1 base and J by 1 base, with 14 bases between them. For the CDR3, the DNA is TGTGCCAGCAGCCAAGCTTCCGGGACTCCTTCCTACAATGAGCAGTTCTTC. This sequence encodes CASSQASGTPSYNEQFF.

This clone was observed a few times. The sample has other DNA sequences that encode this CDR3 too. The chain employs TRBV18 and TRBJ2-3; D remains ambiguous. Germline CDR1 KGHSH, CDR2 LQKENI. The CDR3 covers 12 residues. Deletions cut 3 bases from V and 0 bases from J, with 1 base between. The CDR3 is CASSPSTDTQYF. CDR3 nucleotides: TGTGCCAGCTCACCCAGCACAGATACGCAGTATTTT.

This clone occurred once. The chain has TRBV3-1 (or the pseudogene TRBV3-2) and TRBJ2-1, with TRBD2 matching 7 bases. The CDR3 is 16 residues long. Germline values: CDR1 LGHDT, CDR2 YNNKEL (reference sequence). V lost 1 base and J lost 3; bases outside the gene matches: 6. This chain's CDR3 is CASSQGMKRDYNEQFF. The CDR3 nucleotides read TGTGCCAGCAGCCAAGGTATGAAGCGGGACTACAATGAGCAGTTCTTC.

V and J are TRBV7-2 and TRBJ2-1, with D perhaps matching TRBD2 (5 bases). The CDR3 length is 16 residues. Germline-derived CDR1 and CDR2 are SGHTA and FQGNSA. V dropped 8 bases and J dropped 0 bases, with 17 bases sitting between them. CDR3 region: CASAPRGGDSYNEQFF. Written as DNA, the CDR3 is TGTGCCAGCGCCCCCCGGGGTGGGGACTCCTACAATGAGCAGTTCTTC.